The sequence of this T cell receptor beta chain was determined in a study of T cell responses to AZD1222 COVID-19 vaccine. Study-level findings and limits: Possibly, clonal diversity was underestimated; donors were largely white British and included more females. Regions left unmutated in variants are reportedly the target of nearly half of spike-specific TCRs. Researchers report vaccine-associated CD4 TCRs spanning spike, with dominance at 160-218 and 743-854.

Data came from immunoSEQ multiplex PCR; TCRdb stores just in-frame clones and leaves some out. The sample consists of tens of thousands of clones, about three quarters of them appearing once. Regarding this clone: What it binds is not known.

V shed 8 bases and J shed 3 bases, with 16 bases lying between them. The CDR3 length is 14 residues. Germline lookup yields CDR1 LNHDA and CDR2 SQIVND (reference sequence). The source material was peripheral blood, sampled on day 0 of AZD1222 vaccination. The source is an adult in good health. J is TRBJ1-2 and V is TRBV19, with D possibly being TRBD1 (5 bases). This CDR3 reads CASARQYGDYGYTF. Here the CDR3 DNA reads TGTGCCAGTGCACGACAGTATGGGGACTATGGCTACACCTTC.